This T cell receptor beta chain was identified in a study of CD8+ T cells in alopecia areata. Study context: Scoring of treated patients' severity used the percentage of affected scalp area.

On this clone itself: What it recognizes is unknown.

Unmatched junction bases numbered 3, after V lost 5 bases and J lost 6 bases. Germline loops: CDR1 MNHNS, CDR2 SASEGT. This CDR3 contains 12 residues. Treatment denoted: oral pan-JAK inhibitor, 5-10 mg twice daily. The study, taken as a whole, reports: Numerous clones, expanded in lesions, remained in scalp and blood during tofacitinib.

Extracted RNA was reverse transcribed, and the resulting cDNA served as sequencing template. The table came from immunoSEQ multiplex PCR; TCRdb's copy has only in-frame clones and leaves some out. The table records about 74,000 clones, 29% of them present only once. The TCR comes from a human donor with alopecia areata. The chain has TRBV6-1 and TRBJ1-2; TRBD1 agrees at 7 bases. This specimen consisted of CD8+ T cells sorted from blood, obtained at week 4, from a patient treated with tofacitinib. The DNA for the CDR3 is TGTGCCAGCAGTACAGGGGAAGATGGCTACACCTTC. Translation: CASSTGEDGYTF.